The 18 T cell receptor beta chains below were found in one sample sequenced in a study of early T cells in non-severe SARS-CoV-2 infection. TCRdb ran MiXCR on the 5' RACE reads and lists one entry per CDR3 protein. The sample comprises about 49,000 distinct CDR3 sequences, roughly 12% of which are singletons, and more than 9% rests with the top ten. Sequenced: whole blood. These receptors were obtained from an adult who was a healthcare worker with PCR-confirmed SARS-CoV-2 infection or an uninfected control (not recorded which).

This chain uses TRBV7-6 with TRBJ2-1; 11 nucleotides agree with TRBD2. This CDR3 has 16 residues. Germline CDR1 is SGHVS and CDR2 is FNYEAQ. V shed 1 base and J 8 bases; nucleotides not matched to a gene: 7. The CDR3: CASSLVTSGMGDEQFF. CDR3 DNA: TGTGCCAGCAGCTTAGTGACTAGCGGGATGGGGGATGAGCAGTTCTTC.

This clonotype was detected a few times. The V and J genes are TRBV5-1 and TRBJ2-7; D gene uncertain. The V end was cut by 4 bases, the J end by 4 bases, with 12 bases between. The germline V gene encodes CDR1 SGHRS and CDR2 YFSETQ. There are 13 residues in the CDR3. The CDR3 protein is CASSRTGRYEQYF. The CDR3 DNA sequence: TGCGCCAGCAGCAGGACGGGCAGATACGAGCAGTACTTC.

The chain employs TRBV7-2 and TRBJ1-3, with D uncertain. The CDR3 is made up of 15 amino acids. From germline, CDR1 is SGHTA and CDR2 FQGNSA. V shed 1 base and J shed 2 bases, with 9 bases lying between them. The CDR3 DNA reads as TGTGCCAGCAGCTTAGTAGGGATGGCTGGAAACACCATATATTTT. Amino acid sequence: CASSLVGMAGNTIYF.

This chain joins TRBV20-1 and TRBJ2-2; unclear D gene. CDR1 DFQATT and CDR2 SNEGSKA come from the germline V gene (reference sequence). Trimming pared 6 bases from V and 3 bases from J, leaving 5 bases between. CDR3 length equals 11 residues. For the CDR3, the DNA is TGCAGTGCCGAGGACACCGGGGAGCTGTTTTTT. This translates into CSAEDTGELFF.

This clonotype was counted at least ten times. V gene TRBV4-3 combines with J gene TRBJ2-1, with D unresolved. Deletions cut 3 bases from V and 4 bases from J, with 13 bases between. Germline V lookup: CDR1 LGHNA, CDR2 YSLEER. The CDR3 sequence is 15 residues long. The CDR3 is CASSQDQPPYNEQFF. The CDR3 DNA sequence: TGCGCCAGCAGCCAGGACCAACCACCTTACAATGAGCAGTTCTTC.

This clonotype came up a few times. The rearrangement links TRBV2 to TRBJ1-1, with 7 bases identical to TRBD1. Germline V gene lookup returns CDR1 SNHLY and CDR2 FYNNEI. V lost 8 bases, J lost 0 bases, and 9 bases stayed unmatched. This CDR3 is 15 amino acids long. CDR3 sequence: CASVRDSVMNTEAFF. The CDR3 nucleotides are TGTGCCAGCGTTCGGGACAGCGTCATGAACACTGAAGCTTTCTTT.

This clonotype came up a few times. This chain connects TRBV7-3 to TRBJ1-6; D perhaps matches TRBD1 (6 bases). The V and J ends lost 5 bases and 10 bases respectively, with 18 bases between them. The germline V gene has CDR1 SGHTA and CDR2 FQGTGA. The CDR3 contains 15 residues. The CDR3 nucleotides are TGTGCCAGCAGCCTCTCCGTACAGGGAGGATCACCCCTCCACTTT. It yields the protein CASSLSVQGGSPLHF.

This clonotype was seen more than once but under ten times. The chain combines TRBV24-1 with TRBJ2-7; 12 bases fit TRBD2. J gave up 2 bases and V 2 bases, and 0 bases lay outside the gene matches. Per the germline V gene, CDR1 is KGHDR and CDR2 is SFDVKD. This CDR3 is 15 amino acids long. CDR3 bases: TGTGCCACCAGTGATTGGACTAGCGGGACCTACGAGCAGTACTTC. This translates into CATSDWTSGTYEQYF.

This clonotype occurred a few times. CDR3 bases: TGTGCCAGCAGTAAGACATCCGGCTATGGCTACACCTTC. Protein sequence: CASSKTSGYGYTF. The V gene is TRBV5-6, the J gene TRBJ1-2, with no clear D. Per the germline V gene, CDR1 is SGHDT and CDR2 is YYEEEE. V was clipped by 5 bases and J by 4 bases, with 12 bases between them. The CDR3 extends over 13 amino acids.

Notes on this clonotype: This may be a read error, as it is one base from a much larger clone. The chain couples TRBV6-2 or TRBV6-3 to TRBJ1-1; no clear D gene. CDR3 length: 11 residues. CDR1 is MNHEY, CDR2 SVGEGT, per germline. CDR3 DNA: TGTGTCAGCGGGATATACACTGAAGCTTTCTTT. This encodes CVSGIYTEAFF.

V usage is TRBV10-3 and J usage is TRBJ2-5; the match to TRBD1 covers 9 bases. CDR1 ENHRY and CDR2 SYGVKD come from the germline V gene. The trim removed 3 bases at V and 4 bases at J, leaving 6 bases unmatched. This CDR3 spans 15 amino acids. The CDR3 region is CAISEYTGGRETQYF. In DNA, the CDR3 is TGTGCCATCAGTGAATATACAGGGGGCAGAGAGACCCAGTACTTC.

This clonotype was counted ten times or more. V usage is TRBV5-1 and J usage is TRBJ1-2, with unresolved D. The CDR3 is 12 amino acids. CDR1 and CDR2 from the germline V gene are SGHRS and YFSETQ. V was shortened by 6 bases and J by 0 bases, with 6 bases between the two germline ends. CDR3 loop: CASKSSNYGYTF. The CDR3 DNA reads as TGCGCCAGCAAAAGCTCTAACTATGGCTACACCTTC.

This clonotype was detected ten times or more. V is TRBV6-5 and J is TRBJ2-7; the D is unclear. The CDR3 loop spans 14 amino acids. Trimming left V 7 bases short and J 3 bases short, with 16 bases between. CDR1 MNHEY and CDR2 SVGAGI come from the germline V gene. The CDR3: CASIGRDRHYEQYF. The CDR3 nucleotides are TGTGCCAGCATCGGGCGAGATCGGCACTACGAGCAGTACTTC.

The V gene is TRBV7-3, the J gene TRBJ2-1; D remains unclear. This CDR3 is 16 amino acids long. The V gene lost 5 bases and the J gene lost 8 bases, with 22 bases spanning the gap. Germline lookup yields CDR1 SGHTA and CDR2 FQGTGA. In nucleotides, the CDR3 is TGTGCCAGCAGCCCAGAGGTTCAATGGTACCCCCATGAGCAGTTCTTC. Translation gives CASSPEVQWYPHEQFF.

This clonotype has only a few counts. The chain combines TRBV20-1 with TRBJ2-7; perhaps TRBD2 as D (5 bases). The CDR3 has 12 amino acids. Trimming stripped 0 bases from V and 7 bases from J, with 10 bases between. CDR1 and CDR2 (germline): DFQATT, SNEGSKA (reference sequence). CDR3 DNA sequence: TGCAGTGCTAGAGATCTCGGGGTAGAGCAGTACTTC. Residues: CSARDLGVEQYF.

The chain carries TRBV6-5 and TRBJ1-1; D gene uncertain. The CDR3 has 15 residues. V was cut by 7 bases and J by 4 bases, with 19 bases left in between. Looked up from germline, CDR1 is MNHEY and CDR2 is SVGAGI. The CDR3 DNA follows: TGTGCCAGCACCCCTTTGAATACTGGGATCACTGAAGCTTTCTTT. This sequence encodes CASTPLNTGITEAFF.

The chain links TRBV19 to TRBJ1-4; tentative D call: TRBD1 (6 bases). The length of the CDR3 is 13 residues. CDR1 and CDR2 from the germline V gene are LNHDA and SQIVND (reference sequence). V lost 6 bases and J lost 4, with 9 bases in between. DNA for the CDR3: TGTGCCAGTAGAGACAGGTTTAATGAAAAACTGTTTTTT. Amino acid sequence: CASRDRFNEKLFF.

V and J are TRBV19 and TRBJ1-1; no clear D. This CDR3 comprises 14 residues. V lost 1 base to trimming and J lost 5 bases, with 11 bases between them. CDR1 LNHDA and CDR2 SQIVND come from the germline V gene (reference sequence). The CDR3 sequence is CASSIVSLGTEAFF. The DNA for the CDR3 is TGTGCCAGTAGTATAGTGAGTCTGGGGACTGAAGCTTTCTTT.